This T cell receptor beta chain was identified in a study of blood T cell repertoires in COVID-19. In the study's own analysis: Amplification of reference gene primers was used by the study to estimate nucleated cell counts. The table came from immunoSEQ multiplex PCR; TCRdb's copy has only in-frame clones and leaves some out. V, J and clone size are taken as reported in that table, and D and trimming were inferred from the DNA itself. The sample includes about 150,000 clones, about nine tenths of them seen just once. In germline, CDR1 is SGDLS, CDR2 YYNGEE. V trimming: 2 bases; J trimming: 1 base; junction bases outside the gene matches: 3. This CDR3 contains 15 residues.

The sequenced sample was peripheral blood. This clonotype was sampled from a human donor in a cohort sampled during active COVID-19. This chain uses TRBV9 with TRBJ2-3; 8 bases line up with TRBD1. CDR3 region: CASSVQGAGTDTQYF. The DNA for the CDR3 is TGTGCCAGCAGCGTTCAGGGGGCGGGCACAGATACGCAGTATTTT.